Reported below is one TCR beta chain. The antigen it recognizes is unknown. It has no much larger one-base neighbor in the sample; base qualities were not kept. This sample stems from a study of shared clonotypes between healthy human individuals (dated by TCRdb to between 2020 and 2021). Regarding the study in general: The cohort included three men and two women between 18 and 49 years of age. Libraries were prepared and TCR repertoires were sequenced by different laboratories using diverse techniques, in order to increase sequencing depth and limit assay-specific biases. For each donor, CD4 naive and CD4 memory were each run on three plates, CD8 naive on two plates, and CD8 memory on one plate. Each donor's leukapheresis produced roughly between roughly 0.9 and 9 billion PBMCs. To estimate repertoire size and how much clonotype sharing occurs between individuals, the study deeply sequenced the blood TCR repertoires of several healthy adults.

Using the deep immunoSEQ assay, TCR CDR3 regions were amplified from genomic DNA by multiplex PCR. Extracted genomic DNA from each cell subset was distributed evenly across all wells of several immunoSEQ 96-well plates, and each plate was treated as a replicate. For sorted subsets, each replicate PCR was loaded with about 0.2 ug genomic DNA, equivalent to roughly 30,000 T cell genomes. The purified libraries were quantified using a Qubit 3.0 fluorometer, sized with a Bioanalyzer 2100, and then quantified again using the KAPA Library Quantification kit. Every immunoSEQ 96-well plate was sequenced on a separate single-read 150-cycle Illumina NextSeq 550 flow cell. Per the authors' processing: Because the immunoSEQ output held only junctional sequences and lacked quality scores, the filtering could not match the filtering applied to full-length reads. Sequences were annotated with PyIR, a Python wrapper for IgBLAST v1.9, using IMGT germline references to assign V/J genes and CDR3. Reads were removed for weak V/J assignments (E-value above 1e-6), missing CDR3, stop codons, out-of-frame junctions, or ambiguous translated residues. V3J clonotypes were defined as sequences sharing the same inferred V gene, J gene, and CDR3 amino acid sequence. To compute the percentage overlap between repertoires, the number of shared unique clonotypes was divided by the size of the smaller repertoire. Three approaches were used to assess repertoire richness: RTK rarefaction, the Chao1 estimator, and Recon v2.1 estimates of unobserved clonotypes. Generation probabilities were computed with OLGA for all TCRbeta clonotypes obtained by the gDNA method from several donors. The source is immuneACCESS, and TCRdb retained only in-frame sequences with V and J called. Part of the clones is not carried over; for the studies checked, unresolved V genes explain less than half of this, and the remainder is unexplained. V and J calls plus clone size are reproduced from that table; the DNA served to infer D and trimming. For this sample the table gives 1.4 million or so clones, of which less than 99% were detected only once. The ten largest clones take up roughly 0.35% of the sample.

V is clipped by 6 bases and J by 4 bases, and the sequence between their germline boundaries is 12 bases long. The CDR3, cysteine through phenylalanine, is 13 amino acids long. The entry retains the CDR3 DNA only, 39 bases that are in frame from base 1. For CDR1 and CDR2, the germline V gene lists WSHSY and SAAADI. Healthy HIV-negative adults with no recently reported acute infections or vaccinations were included as donors. Every donor was a Caucasian adult living in Nashville, Tennessee, USA. Magnetic negative selection was used to enrich CD4+ T cells, after which naive cells were positively selected on CD45RA and the negative fraction became the memory subset. After blood collection by leukapheresis, PBMCs were isolated using Ficoll-Histopaque density gradient centrifugation and then cryopreserved in the vapor phase of liquid nitrogen. Analytical flow cytometry was used to check the purity and quantity of each magnetically sorted T cell population. Each sorted fraction had its genomic DNA isolated and then quantified by UV absorbance on a Nanodrop 2000c.

Results the study describes overall, beyond this receptor: Sampling was restricted to blood, and TCR repertoires in tissue are likely to differ from TCR repertoires in blood. Even with the large sequencing depth, rarefaction of the sorted-subset datasets indicated that sequencing was incomplete. Across a few donors, approximately 5% of naive CD4, around 3.5% of naive CD8, 2% to 2.5% of memory CD4, and about 0.44% of memory CD8 clonotypes were shared. Naive subsets generally had larger estimated clonotype richness than memory subsets. Pairwise subsampling indicated that sequencing depth was expected to affect the degree of clonotype sharing among donors. Compared with non-shared clonotypes, the clonotypes found in all four sorted-subset donors had higher generation probabilities. Because the study included a small number of donors, the genetic and exposure-history diversity represented was limited.

The TCR was taken from a man aged 30 to 39 in good health. Material: naive CD4+ T cells sorted from blood. The sample's cell subset or site label, in plain terms: CD45RA+ positively selected. Recombination linked TRBV10-2 to TRBJ1-2; confidence is insufficient to name the D gene. The sequenced DNA is TGCGCCAGCAGCCCGGATGATATCTATGGCTACACCTTC. Translation gives CASSPDDIYGYTF.